Listed here is a single TCR beta chain. The antigen remains unidentified. The TCR beta CDR3 regions underwent amplification using RNA transcripts as the source. RT-PCR in the first round (using the HTBI primer set) targeted the TCR CDR3. Via MiXCR, TCRdb re-called the multiplex PCR reads, giving one row per CDR3 protein. The sample includes hundreds of thousands of distinct CDR3 sequences, more than 15% of them seen just once. The data were taken from a study of T cells in Graves' hyperthyroidism and ophthalmopathy. Study-level results: Before onset, ophthalmopathy was predicted by the model a median approximately 6.7 months earlier.

CDR3 length equals 11 residues. Germline CDR1 and CDR2: MGHDK and SYGVNS. V dropped 7 bases and J dropped 12 bases, with 13 bases sitting between them. Input material: blood. This clonotype was sampled from a woman aged 18-35 years with Graves' hyperthyroidism. The chain carries TRBV25-1 and TRBJ2-1, with a tentative D call TRBD2 (6 bases). The CDR3 nucleotides read TGTGCCAGCAAAGATGCCGGGGGGCAGTTCTTC. Translation gives CASKDAGGQFF.